Listed below are T cell receptor beta chains from one sample, sequenced in a study of T cell changes during pregnancy in multiple sclerosis. Profiled with immunoSEQ multiplex PCR; TCRdb holds only in-frame clones, not every one. The profile shows roughly 75,000 clones, around 91% of them singletons. The sample here was peripheral blood, taken before pregnancy. The receptors here all came from a female donor with multiple sclerosis, enrolled in a pregnancy study. Each CDR3 is given with its conserved first and last residue. D genes are given only for firm matches. Expanded clones get a size class; other rows say once, few or many, or leave the size out.

abundance,d_gene,v_gene,j_gene,CDR3aa,CDR3nt
NA,TRBD1,TRBV29-1,TRBJ2-1,CSVAPSWGQRQFF,TGCAGCGTGGCCCCCTCGTGGGGACAGAGGCAGTTCTTC
NA,TRBD1,TRBV7-3,TRBJ2-1,CASSIGQGIYNEQFF,TGTGCCAGCAGCATCGGACAGGGGATCTACAATGAGCAGTTCTTC
NA,NA,TRBV6-6,TRBJ1-2,CASRPPAGTGGYTF,TGTGCCAGCAGACCCCCGGCGGGGACGGGAGGCTACACCTTC
NA,NA,TRBV21-1,TRBJ2-1,CASSALGSDREMRNEQFF,TGTGCCAGCAGCGCACTTGGGAGCGACAGGGAGATGAGGAATGAGCAGTTCTTC
NA,TRBD1,TRBV5-1,TRBJ1-3,CASSLAGTAGSGNTIYF,TGCGCCAGCAGCTTGGCCGGGACAGCGGGTTCTGGAAACACCATATATTTT
NA,NA,TRBV7-2,TRBJ2-2,CASSFGGTGELFF,TGTGCCAGCAGCTTTGGGGGGACCGGGGAGCTGTTTTTT
NA,NA,TRBV7-3,TRBJ2-2,CASSLNGGTGELFF,TGTGCCAGCAGCTTAAATGGGGGGACCGGGGAGCTGTTTTTT
NA,TRBD2,TRBV5-4,TRBJ2-2,CASSPGLAGIPTGELFF,TGTGCCAGCAGCCCCGGACTAGCGGGGATTCCAACCGGGGAGCTGTTTTTT
NA,TRBD1,TRBV10-3,TRBJ1-2,CAISAMTGGPNYGYTF,TGTGCCATCAGTGCCATGACAGGGGGCCCGAACTATGGCTACACCTTC
NA,NA,TRBV27,TRBJ1-2,CASSKQGYGYTF,TGTGCCAGCAGCAAACAGGGTTATGGCTACACCTTC
NA,NA,TRBV29-1,TRBJ1-4,CSVGGAREKLFF,TGCAGCGTTGGTGGGGCTCGGGAAAAACTGTTTTTT
once,TRBD1,TRBV18,TRBJ2-5,CASSPGTGHSLEHF,TGTGCCAGCTCACCAGGGACAGGGCACAGCTTAGAACACTTC
NA,TRBD1,TRBV6-6,TRBJ1-5,CASSKSLDRGEQPQHF,TGTGCCAGCAGCAAATCCCTGGACAGGGGAGAACAGCCCCAGCATTTT
few,NA,TRBV10-3,TRBJ2-1,CAISEDGVVGNEQFF,TGTGCCATCAGTGAGGACGGAGTGGTTGGTAATGAGCAGTTCTTC
NA,TRBD2,TRBV5-1,TRBJ2-5,CASSLVLAGETQYF,TGCGCCAGCAGCTTGGTTCTAGCGGGAGAGACCCAGTACTTC
few,NA,TRBV19,TRBJ1-5,CASSILRGNQPQHF,TGTGCCAGTAGTATCCTCCGCGGCAATCAGCCCCAGCATTTT
NA,NA,TRBV7-2,TRBJ1-1,CASSQARVNTEAFF,TGTGCCAGCAGCCAGGCGAGGGTTAACACTGAAGCTTTCTTT
NA,TRBD1,TRBV7-9,TRBJ2-7,CASGTGGLSYEQYF,TGTGCCAGCGGGACAGGGGGCCTCTCCTACGAGCAGTACTTC
NA,TRBD1,TRBV6-5,TRBJ1-2,CARQGTGGGYTF,TGTGCCAGACAGGGGACAGGGGGTGGCTACACCTTC
NA,TRBD2,TRBV6-6,TRBJ2-1,CASSYGVGGMNEQFF,TGTGCCAGCAGTTACGGCGTCGGGGGGATGAATGAGCAGTTCTTC
NA,NA,TRBV7-9,TRBJ1-6,CASSSTTGSNSPLHF,TGTGCCAGCAGCTCTACTACAGGGTCTAATTCACCCCTCCACTTT
NA,NA,TRBV5-1,TRBJ1-1,CASSPLVKNTEAFF,TGCGCCAGCAGTCCCCTCGTAAAGAACACTGAAGCTTTCTTT
NA,TRBD2,TRBV5-4,TRBJ2-2,CASSLSSGGLTGELFF,TGTGCCAGCAGCTTGTCGAGCGGGGGTCTCACCGGGGAGCTGTTTTTT
NA,NA,TRBV19,TRBJ2-5,CASSARNREETQYF,TGTGCCAGTAGTGCCCGAAATAGAGAGGAGACCCAGTACTTC
few,NA,TRBV30,TRBJ1-6,CAWSPKAKGFRSPLHF,TGTGCCTGGAGTCCCAAAGCAAAGGGGTTCCGATCACCCCTCCACTTT
NA,NA,TRBV4-1,TRBJ1-1,CASSHAGSGGTEAFF,TGCGCCAGCAGCCATGCAGGCAGCGGGGGCACTGAAGCTTTCTTT
NA,NA,TRBV6-1,TRBJ2-7,CASSPGHSYEQYF,TGTGCCAGCAGCCCGGGACACTCCTACGAGCAGTACTTC
NA,TRBD1,TRBV5-6,TRBJ1-4,CASSLIQGAGEKLFF,TGTGCCAGCAGCTTAATACAGGGGGCAGGGGAAAAACTGTTTTTT
NA,TRBD2,TRBV18,TRBJ2-3,CASSPGGGTDTQYF,TGTGCCAGCTCACCGGGGGGGGGCACAGATACGCAGTATTTT
NA,TRBD2,TRBV19,TRBJ2-3,CASSPDGGTTDTQYF,TGTGCCAGTAGTCCCGACGGGGGGACCACAGATACGCAGTATTTT
NA,NA,TRBV9,TRBJ1-1,CASSVGGGDVAEAFF,TGTGCCAGCAGCGTAGGTGGAGGGGATGTGGCTGAAGCTTTCTTT
NA,TRBD2,TRBV4-1,TRBJ2-5,CASSQDIASGGEVDQYF,TGCGCCAGCAGCCAAGATATCGCTAGCGGGGGTGAGGTGGACCAGTACTTC
NA,NA,TRBV29-1,TRBJ2-7,CSVGGSSYEQYF,TGCAGCGTAGGAGGCAGTTCCTACGAGCAGTACTTC
NA,NA,TRBV4-2,TRBJ1-2,CASSQGSVSVDYGYTF,TGTGCCAGCAGCCAAGGATCAGTGTCAGTGGACTATGGCTACACCTTC
NA,NA,TRBV2,TRBJ1-1,CASALQGTEAFF,TGTGCCAGCGCGTTACAGGGTACTGAAGCTTTCTTT
NA,TRBD2,TRBV7-2,TRBJ2-5,CASSLSLGGGRETQYF,TGTGCCAGCAGCCTTTCCCTGGGCGGGGGACGGGAGACCCAGTACTTC
once,NA,TRBV18,TRBJ2-7,CASSPLGGHSYEQYF,TGTGCCAGCTCACCACTTGGAGGGCACTCCTACGAGCAGTACTTC
NA,NA,TRBV7-2,TRBJ2-3,CASSRRSRGLGTDTQYF,TGTGCCAGCAGCCGAAGGTCGCGGGGGCTGGGTACAGATACGCAGTATTTT
NA,TRBD1,TRBV27,TRBJ1-2,CASSPFGTGGSYGYTF,TGTGCCAGCAGTCCGTTCGGGACAGGGGGTAGCTATGGCTACACCTTC
NA,NA,TRBV6-6,TRBJ1-2,CASSRAGGQNGYTF,TGTGCCAGCAGCCGCGCCGGCGGGCAGAATGGCTACACCTTC
NA,TRBD1,TRBV7-6,TRBJ2-1,CASRQDRNNEQFF,TGTGCCAGCAGGCAGGACAGGAACAATGAGCAGTTCTTC
NA,NA,TRBV9,TRBJ2-7,CASSVGFREGISYEQYF,TGTGCCAGCAGCGTAGGATTCCGCGAGGGAATATCCTACGAGCAGTACTTC
NA,TRBD2,TRBV11-2,TRBJ2-7,CASSLVGTTYEQYF,TGTGCCAGCAGCTTAGTGGGGACTACCTACGAGCAGTACTTC
NA,TRBD1,TRBV19,TRBJ1-2,CASSPRTGFNNYGYTF,TGTGCCAGTAGTCCGCGGACAGGTTTCAATAACTATGGCTACACCTTC
NA,TRBD1,TRBV5-1,TRBJ1-6,CASSLRPLDRGGWNSPLHF,TGCGCCAGCAGCTTGCGGCCGTTGGACAGGGGGGGTTGGAATTCACCCCTCCACTTT
NA,NA,TRBV6-5,TRBJ2-7,CASSYQGQVYEQYF,TGTGCCAGCAGTTACCAGGGGCAGGTCTACGAGCAGTACTTC
once,TRBD2,TRBV5-6,TRBJ2-1,CASTRLAEYNEQFF,TGTGCCAGCACCAGACTAGCGGAGTACAATGAGCAGTTCTTC
NA,NA,TRBV28,TRBJ2-7,CASSQRGYYIGSYEQYF,TGTGCCAGCAGTCAGAGGGGGTATTACATTGGCTCCTACGAGCAGTACTTC
NA,TRBD1,TRBV15,TRBJ2-7,CATSRDRDGSGQYF,TGTGCCACCAGCAGGGACAGGGACGGTTCTGGGCAGTACTTC
NA,NA,TRBV6-1,TRBJ1-2,CASSPTGPNYGYTF,TGTGCCAGCAGTCCGACGGGTCCAAACTATGGCTACACCTTC
once,NA,TRBV18,TRBJ1-2,CASSPGARDGYTF,TGTGCCAGCTCACCGGGGGCTCGGGATGGCTACACCTTC
NA,TRBD2,TRBV4-3,TRBJ2-3,CASSHHSSGGATDTQYF,TGCGCCAGCAGCCACCACTCTAGCGGGGGGGCAACAGATACGCAGTATTTT
NA,NA,TRBV5-1,TRBJ2-3,CASSLGAGIVDTQYF,TGCGCCAGCAGCTTGGGTGCGGGGATCGTAGATACGCAGTATTTT
NA,NA,TRBV7-3,TRBJ1-2,CASSFGGAVGYTF,TGTGCCAGCAGCTTTGGGGGCGCGGTTGGCTACACCTTC
NA,TRBD1,TRBV6-5,TRBJ1-6,CASNEGDRGFSPLHF,TGTGCCAGCAACGAAGGGGACAGGGGTTTCTCACCCCTCCACTTT
few,TRBD1,TRBV2,TRBJ1-1,CASRAGTDEAFF,TGTGCCAGCAGAGCCGGGACAGATGAAGCTTTCTTT
NA,NA,TRBV18,TRBJ1-1,CASSYGQIQNTEAFF,TGTGCCAGCTCCTACGGACAGATTCAGAACACTGAAGCTTTCTTT